These 7 T cell receptor beta chains were all obtained from the same sample, sequenced in a study of tumor-infiltrating lymphocytes in primary liver carcinoma. Synthesis of TCR beta cDNA was carried out from 450 to 650 ng total RNA with a constant-region primer. Researchers made the TCR beta libraries by running three nested multiplex PCR rounds with slightly modified ARM-PCR. Both of the initial two PCR rounds ran for around 10 cycles and employed TRBV1-TRBV30 forward primers alongside a C-beta reverse primer. TCRdb independently ran MiXCR on the multiplex PCR reads; one entry per CDR3 protein. The sample has just under 45,000 distinct CDR3 sequences, approximately 73% seen once. From about 20-30 mg of unsorted bulk tissue, DNA and RNA were co-extracted together. Sequenced: liver tumor tissue from sampling region 2. Subset given: tumor region T2, inferior pole. The receptor set was obtained from a man between 40 and 49 years old with primary liver carcinoma and hepatitis B virus infection.

The chain recombines TRBV5-1 with TRBJ2-5; 8 nucleotides match TRBD1. Germline V gene sequence: CDR1 SGHRS, CDR2 YFSETQ. The CDR3 covers 15 residues. The junction had 18 bases not matched to a gene; V was cut back by 7 bases and J by 10 bases. The CDR3 DNA reads as TGCGCCAGCCGTGCACAGGGGGGCTCGGAGGGGATCCAGTACTTC. Protein sequence: CASRAQGGSEGIQYF.

As concerns this clonotype: The conserved closing phenylalanine or tryptophan is absent in this CDR3, likely reflecting a read error. As DNA, the CDR3 is TGTGCCAGCAGTGAAATGAGCCATCAGCCGCAGCATATT. Translated, it gives CASSEMSHQPQHI. The chain combines TRBV6-1 with TRBJ1-5; D is ambiguous. The length of the CDR3 is 13 residues. CDR1 and CDR2 (germline): MNHNS, SASEGT.

This chain links TRBV6-5 with TRBJ2-5; perhaps TRBD1 as D (6 bases). This CDR3 region has 14 residues. The germline V gene encodes CDR1 MNHEY and CDR2 SVGAGI. The V and J ends lost 7 bases and 5 bases respectively, with 17 bases between them. CDR3 in amino acids: CASNFGQRHETQYF. The DNA for the CDR3 is TGTGCCAGCAATTTCGGACAGAGGCATGAGACCCAGTACTTC.

Concerning this clonotype: A read error may account for a junction end that differs from germline. The chain couples TRBV5-1 to TRBJ2-3, with D possibly being TRBD1 or TRBD2 (5 bases each). The CDR3 extends over 13 amino acids. CDR1 is SGHRS, CDR2 YFSETQ, per germline. CDR3 DNA: TGCGCCAGCAACACCTGGGACGGAGATACACAGTATTTT. This encodes CASNTWDGDTQYF. The complete variable domain, with remaining parts taken from reference TRBV5-1 and TRBJ2-3, reads KAGVTQTPRYLIKTRGQQVTLSCSPISGHRSVSWYQQTPGQGLQFLFEYFSETQRNKGNFPGRFSGRQFSNSRSEMNVSTLELGDSALYLCASNTWDGDTQYFGPGTRLTVL.

This clonotype was recorded once. The junction differs from germline at one of its ends, possibly a read error. The chain recombines TRBV14 with TRBJ2-5; TRBD2 agrees at 12 bases. The CDR3 is 18 residues long. The germline V gene encodes CDR1 SGHDN and CDR2 FVKESK. CDR3 sequence reads: CTSSLYKGLAGRGETQYF. The CDR3 DNA reads TGTACCAGCAGCCTGTACAAAGGACTAGCGGGGCGCGGAGAGACCCAGTACTTC.

On this clonotype: The junction departs from the called germline gene at one end, perhaps through a read error. The rearrangement links TRBV19 to TRBJ2-6; the D gene is possibly TRBD1 (5 bases). The germline CDR1 and CDR2 sequences are LNHDA and SQIVND (reference sequence). The CDR3 is 15 residues long. The CDR3 sequence: CASSIVMAGANVLAF. The CDR3 DNA reads as TGTGCTAGTAGTATAGTGATGGCTGGGGCCAACGTCCTGGCTTTC.

The table lists this clonotype with many counts. CDR3 residues: CAWRFGPGAGNTIYF. CDR3 nucleotides: TGTGCCTGGAGGTTTGGTCCTGGCGCTGGAAACACCATATATTTT. V gene TRBV30 combines with J gene TRBJ1-3; D remains unclear. This CDR3 has 15 amino acids. Trimming shortened V by 3 bases and J by 2 bases, and 14 bases separated the two germline ends. Germline loops: CDR1 GTSNPN, CDR2 SVGIG (reference sequence).